These 2 T cell receptor beta chains came from one sample sequenced in a study of cytomegalovirus exposure and HLA in healthy donors. PCR used 60 Vbeta primers and 13 Jbeta primers. Only in-frame clones appear in the TCRdb table, and some are missing; sequencing was by immunoSEQ multiplex PCR. This sample has roughly 120,000 clones, with roughly 82% found just once. Sequences were obtained from PBMCs. These receptors came from a woman aged 18-29 years in good health and CMV-seronegative.

This sequence joins TRBV11-3 and TRBJ2-1; 13 bases fit TRBD2. V lost 5 bases, J lost 2 bases, and 6 bases stayed unmatched. CDR3 length: 17 amino acids. Germline CDR1 is SGHNT and CDR2 is YENEEA. The CDR3 nucleotides are TGTGCCAGCAGCCCAACGGGACTAGCGGGACCCTACAATGAGCAGTTCTTC. Its protein is CASSPTGLAGPYNEQFF.

The V and J genes are TRBV11-2 and TRBJ1-1; D unresolved. CDR1 SGHAT and CDR2 FQNNGV come from the germline V gene. This CDR3 comprises 12 residues. Trimming pared 5 bases from V and 11 bases from J, leaving 15 bases between. The chain's CDR3 is CASSPSDLRAFF. The CDR3 DNA follows: TGTGCCAGCAGCCCAAGCGATTTGCGGGCTTTCTTT.